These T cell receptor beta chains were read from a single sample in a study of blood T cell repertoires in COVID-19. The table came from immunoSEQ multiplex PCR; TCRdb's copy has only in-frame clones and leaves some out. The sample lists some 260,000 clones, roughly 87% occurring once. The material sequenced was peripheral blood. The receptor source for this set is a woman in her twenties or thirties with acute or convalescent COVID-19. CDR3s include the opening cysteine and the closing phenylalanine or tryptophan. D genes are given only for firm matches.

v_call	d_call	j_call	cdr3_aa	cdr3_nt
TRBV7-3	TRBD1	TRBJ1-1	CASSSDRGTEAFF	TGTGCCAGCAGCTCAGACAGGGGCACTGAAGCTTTCTTT
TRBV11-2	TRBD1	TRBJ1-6	CASSPSPQDRALAPLHF	TGTGCCAGCAGCCCTAGCCCCCAGGACAGGGCTTTGGCTCCCCTCCACTTT
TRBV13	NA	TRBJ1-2	CASSPMGGNYGYTF	TGTGCCAGCAGCCCCATGGGCGGGAACTATGGCTACACCTTC
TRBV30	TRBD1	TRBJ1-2	CAWRTGGNYGYTF	TGTGCCTGGAGGACAGGGGGGAACTATGGCTACACCTTC
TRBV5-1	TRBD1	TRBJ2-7	CASSLVTGAYEQYF	TGCGCCAGCAGCTTGGTGACAGGGGCCTACGAGCAGTACTTC
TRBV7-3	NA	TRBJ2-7	CASSRYLGHYSSYEQYF	TGTGCCAGCAGCCGATATCTGGGACATTACTCCTCCTACGAGCAGTACTTC
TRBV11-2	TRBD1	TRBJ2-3	CASSSGQGYSTDTQYF	TGTGCCAGCAGCTCCGGACAGGGGTACAGCACAGATACGCAGTATTTT
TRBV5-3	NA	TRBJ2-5	CARSLGPGVQETQYF	TGTGCCAGAAGCTTGGGTCCCGGAGTCCAAGAGACCCAGTACTTC
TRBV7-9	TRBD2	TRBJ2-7	CASSLSSGRAYEQYF	TGTGCCAGCAGCTTGTCTAGCGGGAGGGCCTACGAGCAGTACTTC
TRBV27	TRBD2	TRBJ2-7	CASSLWQGGSYEQYF	TGTGCCAGCAGTTTATGGCAGGGAGGGAGCTACGAGCAGTACTTC
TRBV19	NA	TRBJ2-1	CASSIVAVYNEQFF	TGTGCCAGTAGTATAGTTGCGGTCTACAATGAGCAGTTCTTC
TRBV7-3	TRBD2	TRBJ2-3	CASSLTVAGDTQYF	TGTGCCAGCAGCTTAACGGTAGCGGGGGATACGCAGTATTTT
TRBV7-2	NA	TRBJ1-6	CASSPRGINSPLHF	TGTGCCAGCAGCCCTAGGGGTATTAATTCACCCCTCCACTTT
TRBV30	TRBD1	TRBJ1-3	CAWTGGSSGNTIYF	TGTGCCTGGACAGGGGGGAGCTCTGGAAACACCATATATTTT
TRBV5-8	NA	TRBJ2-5	CASVPSGRGETQYF	TGTGCCAGCGTCCCCTCCGGGAGAGGTGAGACCCAGTACTTC
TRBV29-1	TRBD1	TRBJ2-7	CSAGTVDYEQYF	TGCAGCGCAGGGACAGTAGACTACGAGCAGTACTTC
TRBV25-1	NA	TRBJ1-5	CASSASGSNQPQHF	TGTGCCAGCAGTGCATCCGGGAGCAATCAGCCCCAGCATTTT